This T cell receptor (beta chain) was captured in a study of molecular identifiers for immune sequencing clone quantification. Study context: Split five ways in replicates, RNA from about 20,000 or 100,000 naive CD8 cells had four portions sequenced.

The CDR3 contains 15 residues. The germline CDR1 and CDR2 sequences are LNHDA and SQIVND (reference sequence). J lost 1 base, V lost 7 bases, and 9 bases had no gene match. General study results and limits: Barcode sharing among identical TCR molecules could make large clones appear smaller. Over 99% of effector molecules, yet under 1% of naive-cell molecules, were held by clones above 20 RNA copies.

MiXCR, run by TCRdb on the PCR reads, gives a single entry per CDR3 protein. This table holds 250,000 to 350,000 distinct CDR3 sequences, around 21% found once. In this sample, this clonotype turned up a few times. Its specificity is unknown. The sequence came from a human donor in good health. Some libraries in this study had Jurkat cell RNA spiked in. The chain is built from TRBV19 and TRBJ1-1; 7 bases are a match to TRBD1. Sequencing input: naive CD8+ T cells from blood, with Jurkat cell RNA spiked in. Subset in this sample: FACS-sorted CD8+CD4-CCR7+CD45RA+ naive T cells. CDR3 in DNA: TGTGCCAGTACAGGGGGGCCGGTTCAGAACACTGAAGCTTTCTTT. It codes for CASTGGPVQNTEAFF.